This T cell receptor beta chain was retrieved from a study of cytomegalovirus exposure and HLA in healthy donors (dated by TCRdb to 2016 to 2017). Regarding the study in general: According to an earlier analysis of several hundred of the donors, about 180 million T cells yielded roughly 110 million unique TCR beta sequences and about 280 Gb of sequence data. All discovery cohort repertoires had been generated using a single sequencing platform. A later analysis re-examined previously published TCR beta repertoires from over 500 donors and added high-resolution HLA genotyping to investigate patterns of TCR occurrence. Of the approximately 370 genotyped donors, 75% to 85% were placed in the genetic ancestry cluster associated with self-reported Caucasian donors. The T cell repertoires of 666 subjects were profiled by immunosequencing and related to cytomegalovirus serostatus. Four to six DR-DQ haplotypes were handled as single units for association and clustering, since linkage in the cohort was strong. Along with the roughly 700-subject first cohort, a separate validation cohort of over a hundred different subjects was used. About 280 gigabases of sequencing data and around 80 million unique TCR sequences made up an early release that covered approximately 650 HLA-typed donors. The study aimed to test whether signatures of past pathogen exposure could be identified by cataloging public T cell receptors. Rather than using new phenotypic data, the later analysis identified candidate immune exposures from TCR beta sequences and from how often those sequences occurred across donors. In a later genetic analysis, genome-wide SNP genotypes for about 65% of the roughly 700 donors were used, and that subset was treated as a discovery cohort. Across about 380 genotyped donors of the cohort, an average of roughly 250,000 unique TCR beta nucleotide sequences per donor were sequenced, and 15% to 20% of those sequences were non-productive. To decide whether each TCR beta V gene segment behaved as functional or pseudogenic, an earlier analysis of approximately 620 of the donors relied on high-throughput TCR beta sequencing. Donor age, sex, ethnicity and CMV serostatus were compiled alongside the repertoire data. HLA typing covered class I and class II loci at four-digit resolution. Typing coverage differed by locus: A, B, C, DRB1 and DQB1 were typed in roughly 629-630 donors, DQA1 in 522, DPA1 in nearly 610, and DPB1 in 400 to 490. To predict cytomegalovirus infection status, the study brought together high-throughput TCR immunosequencing, statistical association of individual TCRs with disease status, and machine learning. Overall study outcomes, separate from this receptor: A further reported finding was that TCR beta sequences accurately predicted the HLA-A and HLA-B alleles for most subjects in the first cohort. When HLA alleles, especially DR and DQ, strongly co-occurred, attributing TCR associations to individual alleles was difficult. According to a later analysis, TCR association rates differed among HLA loci, with DRB1 alleles showing the most associated TCRs and HLA-C alleles showing the fewest. In a later analysis, HLA-associated TCR beta chains were found to be more clonally expanded and to have lower generation probabilities than equally common non-associated chains. Because some donors lacked HLA typing at each locus, the association tests relied only on the typed subset. Cytomegalovirus status was reported to be diagnosed by the classifier with high specificity and sensitivity in both the original and validation cohorts. Immune exposure information for the cohort was limited to CMV serostatus. While some public TCRs were present in many individuals, most TCR sequences turned up only very rarely across donors. The authors suggested that the approach could potentially be generalized to other disease states and immunological phenotypes. An earlier analysis of roughly 570 of the donors showed that most TCR beta V segments appeared in productive rearrangements either about 87% or about 30% of the time, which broadly matched IMGT annotations. In a later analysis, some 18,000 TCR beta sequences were associated with specific HLA alleles at a false discovery rate of 0.05. The study gave a list of 150 to 200 TCR beta chains associated with cytomegalovirus. The earlier analysis of some 560 of the donors excluded 15 to 20 rarely observed V segments, including chromosome 9 orphons, because counts were too low. In vitro tests confirmed that a few of the cytomegalovirus-associated TCR beta chains recognize cytomegalovirus antigens. Linkage disequilibrium might explain the correlated functional status among segregating V segments, but an unknown experimental factor could not be ruled out. Roughly uniform sequencing depth across donors was assumed in presence/absence analyses, although this assumption may not hold. Several of the top co-occurrence clusters appeared to be linked to parvovirus B19, influenza, CMV and Epstein-Barr virus, according to a later analysis. Some IMGT-functional V segments, including TRBV6-2 and TRBV6-3, could not be distinguished by the 87-base-pair reads and were therefore excluded. Compared with the approximately 710-donor mean, donors in an Asian-associated ancestry cluster had fewer N-insertions in productive TCRs, according to a later genetic analysis. In this cohort, only TCR beta chains were sequenced, and detectable features were limited by the absence of alpha or paired-chain data. A later analysis found that most CMV-associated TCR beta chains appeared HLA-restricted, with HLA associations seemingly driven largely by CMV exposure. A later genetic analysis associated a missense DCLRE1C variant with V-gene and J-gene trimming of TCR beta chains, and an independent cohort replicated the association. A cluster of highly shared sequence variants was judged likely to be a technical artifact of the sequencing pipeline.

The cohort comprised around 690 healthy bone marrow donors. At the time of sampling, all cohort members were nominally healthy, though unrecorded immune exposures were likely present. The donor was CMV seronegative and was included in the group of a few hundred seronegative cohort members. Every donor gave a peripheral blood sample, and the peripheral blood mononuclear cells from that sample were used for TCR beta sequencing. Genomic DNA extraction from the blood cell samples was performed with the Qiagen DNeasy Blood Extraction Kit. The library was built by means of the immunoSEQ multiplex PCR assay. The multiplex PCR relied on a mix of 60 forward primers for TCR Vbeta segments and 13 reverse primers for TCR Jbeta segments. The CDR3 region of rearranged TCR beta genes was amplified from genomic DNA by a multiplex PCR assay. The amplified TCR beta libraries were sequenced on the Illumina HiSeq System as 87-base-pair reads. Concerning the study's data processing: A later analysis counted approximately 84 million unique TCR beta chains across the roughly 700 repertoires, and 10 million to 12 million of these chains were shared by at least two donors. Raw reads were error-corrected and collapsed into unique sequences by a nearest-neighbor algorithm in which closely related sequences were merged to remove PCR and sequencing errors. Alignment of CDR3 sequences to IMGT reference sequences was used to assign V, D and J gene segments. For a sequence to be retained, a match of at least six nucleotides to both a V gene segment and a J gene segment was required. A rearrangement was called productive if the CDR3 had no stop codons and remained in frame with V and J, and every other rearrangement was called non-productive. Following IMGT convention, CDR3 was defined as the stretch from the second conserved V-encoded cysteine up to the conserved J-encoded phenylalanine. Sequences without an unambiguous match to a single V gene segment were excluded from the earlier analysis of several hundred of the donors. An earlier analysis of approximately 590 of the donors classified V segments as functional when productive rearrangements were above 56.7% and as segregating when the standard deviation between donors was above 5%. A statistical classification framework was developed to diagnose cytomegalovirus status using the catalog of TCR beta chain sequences. In a later analysis, TCR nucleotide sequences were compared against IMGT/GENE-DB human TR gene sequences so that V and J genes could be assigned. In a later analysis, CDR3 sequences and most-parsimonious VDJ recombination scenarios were assigned using the TCRdist pipeline. In a later analysis, each TCR beta chain was defined by its CDR3 amino acid sequence together with its V-gene family, and reads lacking a unique V-gene family were excluded. In a later analysis, several hundred highly shared, low-generation-probability nucleotide sequences were removed to address suspected cross-contamination and a sequencing artifact. For each public chain, a later analysis derived a clonal expansion index from normalized ranks of inferred template counts within each repertoire. Generation probabilities in a later analysis came from a VDJ recombination model fitted to out-of-frame rearrangements, and those results were checked against IGoR. In a later analysis, hypergeometric tests were used to score TCR-TCR, TCR-HLA and TCR-CMV co-occurrence, with a repertoire-size bias correction applied to TCR pairs. In a later analysis, false discovery rates were estimated by permuting HLA or CMV assignments 20 times. In a later analysis, co-occurring TCRs were grouped using DBSCAN, with TCRdist sequence similarity added in when clustering inside HLA-allele-positive subsets. For co-occurrence clustering, repertoires with fewer than 30,000 or more than 120,000 public chains were excluded, along with roughly 5 repertoires with anomalous nucleotide sharing. The immuneACCESS repertoire file appears here via TCRdb, limited to in-frame rearrangements. These files lack a portion of the clones; in checked studies, under half of the deficit traces to unresolved V genes, and the cause of the others is not known. The V and J calls and clone size are taken from that table; D and trimming were inferred from the DNA. The sample profile shows around 260,000 clones; over 70% of them were found once. Of the sample, more than 0.3% falls within the top ten clones.

Worth noting for this clone: This clone's antigen is unknown. No clone much larger than this one lies a single base away; base qualities are absent.

The cysteine opens and the phenylalanine closes a CDR3 of 16 amino acids. Only CDR3 DNA is held: 48 bases, read in frame from base 1. Ends trimmed: V by 4 bases, J by 1 base; bases unmatched to a gene: 5. The germline V gene provides CDR1 SGHTS and CDR2 YDEGEE. The clonotype originates from a girl aged 2-10 years in good health and CMV-seronegative. The V gene is TRBV5-8 and the J gene is TRBJ1-4; TRBD1 agrees with 9 junctional bases. Specimen: PBMCs. The CDR3 reads as follows: CASSPGQGKTNEKLFF. The nucleotide sequence reads TGTGCCAGCAGCCCGGGACAGGGTAAAACTAATGAAAAACTGTTTTTT.